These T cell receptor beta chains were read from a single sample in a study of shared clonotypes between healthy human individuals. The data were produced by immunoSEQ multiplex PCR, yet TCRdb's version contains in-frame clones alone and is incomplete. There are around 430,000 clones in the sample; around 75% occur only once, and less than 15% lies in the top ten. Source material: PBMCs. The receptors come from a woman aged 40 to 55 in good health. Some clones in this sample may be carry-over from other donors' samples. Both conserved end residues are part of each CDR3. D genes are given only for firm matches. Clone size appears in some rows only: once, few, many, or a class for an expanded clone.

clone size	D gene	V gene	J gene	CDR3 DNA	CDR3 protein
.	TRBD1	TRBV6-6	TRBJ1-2	TGTGCCAGCAGCCAGCTGACAGGGGGCGCGGGCGGCTACACCTTC	CASSQLTGGAGGYTF
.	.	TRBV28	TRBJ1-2	TGTGCCAGCAGTCAGAAAGTTCCTAACTATGGCTACACCTTC	CASSQKVPNYGYTF
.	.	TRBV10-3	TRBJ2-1	TGTGCCAGTTCTCCAGGGAGCTCCTACAATGAGCAGTTCTTC	CASSPGSSYNEQFF
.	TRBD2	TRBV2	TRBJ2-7	TGTGCCAGCTTTAGCGGGCGCGGAGACTCCTACGAGCAGTACTTC	CASFSGRGDSYEQYF
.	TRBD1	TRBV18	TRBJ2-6	TGTGCCAGCTCACCAAACCCGGGACAGGGGGCTTCTGGGGCCAACGTCCTGACTTTC	CASSPNPGQGASGANVLTF
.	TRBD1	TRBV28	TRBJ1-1	TGTGCCAGCAGTTCGGGACAGTCATTTACTGAAGCTTTCTTT	CASSSGQSFTEAFF
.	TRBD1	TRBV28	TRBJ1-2	TGTGCCAGCAGTCGGACAGGGGCTAACTATGGCTACACCTTC	CASSRTGANYGYTF
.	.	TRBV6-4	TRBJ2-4	TGTGCCAGCGCGGCGGAGGCCAAAAACATTCAGTACTTC	CASAAEAKNIQYF
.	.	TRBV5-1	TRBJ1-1	TGCGCCAGCAGCTTGGCCCACTCGGAGAACACTGAAGCTTTCTTT	CASSLAHSENTEAFF
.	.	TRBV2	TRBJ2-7	TGTGCCAGCAGTGCCAGGACGGGCTACTACGAGCAGTACTTC	CASSARTGYYEQYF
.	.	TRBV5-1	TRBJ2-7	TGCGCCAGCAGCTTGGAAGGGGGGTTTTCCTACGAGCAGTACTTC	CASSLEGGFSYEQYF
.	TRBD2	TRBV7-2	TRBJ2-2	TGTGCCAGCAGCAAACTAGCGGGAGGGAACACCGGGGAGCTGTTTTTT	CASSKLAGGNTGELFF
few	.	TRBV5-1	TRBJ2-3	TGCGCCAGCAGCTTCCGCCAGGGGCTCACAGATACGCAGTATTTT	CASSFRQGLTDTQYF
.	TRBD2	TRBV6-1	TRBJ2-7	TGTGCCAGCAGTGCCATCCCAACTAGCGGGAGATACGAGCAGTACTTC	CASSAIPTSGRYEQYF
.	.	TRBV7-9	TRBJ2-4	TGTGCCAGCAGTTTGACCGGGACCCACCTAGCCAAAAACATTCAGTACTTC	CASSLTGTHLAKNIQYF
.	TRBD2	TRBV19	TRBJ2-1	TGTGCCAGTAACCCAGGACTAGCGGGAGGACAGAATGAGCAGTTCTTC	CASNPGLAGGQNEQFF
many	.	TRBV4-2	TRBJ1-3	TGTGCCAGCAGTACCCTAGGGACGGCCAACTCTGGAAACACCATATATTTT	CASSTLGTANSGNTIYF
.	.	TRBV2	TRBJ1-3	TGTGCCAGCAGTCAGGCGGGAGGAAACACCATATATTTT	CASSQAGGNTIYF
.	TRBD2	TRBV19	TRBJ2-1	TGTGCCTGTGGGGTAGCGGGGAGAAGCTCCTACAATGAGCAGTTCTTC	CACGVAGRSSYNEQFF
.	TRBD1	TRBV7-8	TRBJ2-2	TGTGCCAGCAGCTTAAAACAGGGGAAGGACACCGGGGAGCTGTTTTTT	CASSLKQGKDTGELFF
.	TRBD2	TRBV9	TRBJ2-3	TGTGCCAGCAGCACCCGGGGGGAGGATACGCAGTATTTT	CASSTRGEDTQYF
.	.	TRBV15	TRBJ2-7	TGTGCCACCAGCAGGACAGACATGGCCTACGAGCAGTACTTC	CATSRTDMAYEQYF
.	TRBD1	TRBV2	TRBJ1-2	TGTGCCAGCAGCCGGGACAGGGGGAACTATGGCTACACCTTC	CASSRDRGNYGYTF
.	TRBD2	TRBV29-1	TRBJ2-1	TGCAGCGTTTGGACTAGCGGGAGGGCCCTCGACAATGAGCAGTTCTTC	CSVWTSGRALDNEQFF
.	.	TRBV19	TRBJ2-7	TGTGCCAGTAGTATCGTCGGGGGAGCCTACGAGCAGTACTTC	CASSIVGGAYEQYF
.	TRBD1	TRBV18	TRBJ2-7	TGTGCCAGCTCTCCACGTGGGACAGGGACCTACGAGCAGTACTTC	CASSPRGTGTYEQYF
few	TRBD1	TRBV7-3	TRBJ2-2	TGTGCCAGCAGCGCCACAGGGGGCCGGACCACCGGGGAGCTGTTTTTT	CASSATGGRTTGELFF
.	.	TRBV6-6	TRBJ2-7	TGTGCCAGCAGTTACTCGTCCCGGTACGAGCAGTACTTC	CASSYSSRYEQYF
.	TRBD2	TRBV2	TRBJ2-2	TGTGCCAGCAGGGGGACTAGCGGAGAGACCGGGGAGCTGTTTTTT	CASRGTSGETGELFF
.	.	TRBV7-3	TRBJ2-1	TGTGCCAGCAGCAACAGGGAAAACGGCTATGAGCAGTTCTTC	CASSNRENGYEQFF
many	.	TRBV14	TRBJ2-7	TGTGCCAGCAGCCAAGTTGGGAGAACGGGAAGGAGCTACGAGCAGTACTTC	CASSQVGRTGRSYEQYF
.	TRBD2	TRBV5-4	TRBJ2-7	TGTGCCAGCAGCTTGTCCGGGAGGGCCCCCTACGAGCAGTACTTC	CASSLSGRAPYEQYF
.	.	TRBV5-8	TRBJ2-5	TGTGCCAGCAGCTTGTATCGAGCGACGAGCGAGACCCAGTACTTC	CASSLYRATSETQYF
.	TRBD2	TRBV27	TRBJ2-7	TGTGCCAGCAGTTTAAAGCGACTAGCGACCTACGAGCAGTACTTC	CASSLKRLATYEQYF
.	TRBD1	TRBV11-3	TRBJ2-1	TGTGCCAGCAGCCAAGGACAGGGACAGGGGGGGTACAATGAGCAGTTCTTC	CASSQGQGQGGYNEQFF
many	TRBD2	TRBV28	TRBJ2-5	TGTGCCAGCACCTTGGGGAGGGTGGAGACCCAGTACTTC	CASTLGRVETQYF
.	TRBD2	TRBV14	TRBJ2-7	TGTGCCAGCAGCCAAGGAGACAAGCTCACCAGACTAGCGGGGGTGTCCTACGAGCAGTACTTC	CASSQGDKLTRLAGVSYEQYF
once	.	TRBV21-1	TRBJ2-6	TGTGCCAGCAGCCCTCCGGGGGCTGGGGCCAACGTCCTGACTTTC	CASSPPGAGANVLTF
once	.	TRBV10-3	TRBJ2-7	TGTGCCATCAGTGAGTCGAACAACCAAGCCCCCTACGAGCAGTACTTC	CAISESNNQAPYEQYF
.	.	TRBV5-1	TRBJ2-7	TGCGCCAGCAGCTTGACCCTGTTAGTAGCGGCCTCCTACGAGCAGTACTTC	CASSLTLLVAASYEQYF
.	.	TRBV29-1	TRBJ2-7	TGCAGCGTTGAAGTAGGGGCCTACGAGCAGTACTTC	CSVEVGAYEQYF
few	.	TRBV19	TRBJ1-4	TGTGCCAGTAGTATAACGCAGGGAACTAATGAAAAACTGTTTTTT	CASSITQGTNEKLFF
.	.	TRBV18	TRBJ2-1	TGTGCCAGCTCACCGGGGCAGGCCTCCTACAATGAGCAGTTCTTC	CASSPGQASYNEQFF
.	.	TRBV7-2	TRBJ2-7	TGTGCCAGCAGCTTAGTAGGCTTAGGATACGAGCAGTACTTC	CASSLVGLGYEQYF
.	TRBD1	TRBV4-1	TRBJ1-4	TGCGCCAGCAGACGCCCGGGACAGGGATCGATTAATGAAAAACTGTTTTTT	CASRRPGQGSINEKLFF
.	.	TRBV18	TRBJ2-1	TGTGCCAGCTCATCTCCGGGACTCTCACACAATGAGCAGTTCTTC	CASSSPGLSHNEQFF
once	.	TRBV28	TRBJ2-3	TGTGCCAGCAGCCGGAGGGGCCCAGATACGCAGTATTTT	CASSRRGPDTQYF